Shown below are 11 T cell receptor beta chains from a single sample sequenced in a study of T cells in Graves' hyperthyroidism and ophthalmopathy. Amplified TCR beta CDR3 regions derived from RNA transcripts. Researchers ran a first-round RT-PCR on the TCR CDR3 using the HTBI primer set. TCRdb re-derived calls from the multiplex PCR reads in MiXCR, one entry per CDR3 protein. Of roughly 250,000 distinct CDR3 sequences in the sample, around 15% were seen once. What was sequenced was blood. The receptors were sampled from a woman between 18 and 29 years old with Graves' ophthalmopathy.

This chain uses TRBV29-1 with TRBJ2-2, with D possibly being TRBD2 (5 bases). The CDR3 is made up of 14 amino acids. Germline V gives CDR1 SQVTM, CDR2 ANQGSEA. V lost 4 bases to trimming and J lost 0 bases, with 9 bases between them. CDR3 residues: CSVGAGTNTGELFF. CDR3 DNA: TGCAGCGTTGGGGCGGGTACGAACACCGGGGAGCTGTTTTTT.

This clonotype was counted ten times or more. The rearrangement joins TRBV3-2 to TRBJ2-1; the DNA was not used to check the table's D call, TRBD2. TRBV3-2 is a pseudogene. This CDR3 comprises 18 residues. The CDR3 spells CASSQNLTSGSSYNEQFF. For the CDR3, the DNA is TGTGCCAGCAGCCAAAACCTAACTAGCGGGAGTTCCTACAATGAGCAGTTCTTC.

The chain has TRBV15 and TRBJ2-1; D uncertain. Per germline, CDR1 LNHNV and CDR2 YYDKDF (reference sequence). The CDR3 extends over 14 amino acids. V was cut by 0 bases and J by 9 bases, with 12 bases left in between. The CDR3 reads CATSRESTQLEQFF. The CDR3 DNA is TGTGCCACCAGCAGAGAGAGTACACAGCTTGAGCAGTTCTTC.

This clonotype showed up many times. The J gene is TRBJ1-5, the V gene TRBV30; D not resolved. From germline, CDR1 is GTSNPN and CDR2 SVGIG (reference sequence). This CDR3 comprises 13 residues. V lost 5 bases and J 2 bases, leaving 10 bases between the germline ends. CDR3 sequence: CAWGGPGNQPQHF. CDR3 DNA: TGTGCCTGGGGCGGGCCGGGCAATCAGCCCCAGCATTTT.

This clonotype was counted many times. CDR3: CASSPQSGRFNEQFF. The CDR3 region has the DNA TGCGCCAGCAGCCCCCAAAGCGGGAGATTCAATGAGCAGTTCTTC. The V gene is TRBV5-1, the J gene TRBJ2-1, with 8 bases fitting TRBD2. With 4 bases clipped from V and 6 bases from J, the junction kept 9 bases outside the gene matches. CDR1 is SGHRS and CDR2 is YFSETQ in the germline V gene. The CDR3 loop spans 15 amino acids.

This clonotype appeared many times. The chain joins TRBV19 to TRBJ2-1; 7 nucleotides match TRBD2. CDR1 and CDR2 (germline): LNHDA, SQIVND (reference sequence). This CDR3 comprises 17 residues. Trimming cost V 4 bases and J 2 bases; bases outside gene matches: 11. The CDR3 is CASSKVGGRMTYNEQFF. DNA for the CDR3: TGTGCCAGTAGTAAGGTAGGCGGGAGAATGACCTACAATGAGCAGTTCTTC.

This clonotype was found many times. The chain is built from TRBV7-2 and TRBJ1-6, with D possibly TRBD1 on 5 matching bases. The ends were cut back, 1 base at V and 7 bases at J, with 11 bases in the middle. Germline CDR1 reads SGHTA; CDR2 reads FQGNSA. The CDR3 has 15 amino acids. In nucleotides, the CDR3 is TGTGCCAGCAGCTTAGTTAAAGGGGTAAATTCACCCCTCCACTTT. This codes for CASSLVKGVNSPLHF. The whole variable domain, remainder taken from reference TRBV7-2 and TRBJ1-6, is GAGVSQSPSNKVTEKGKDVELRCDPISGHTALYWYRQSLGQGLEFLIYFQGNSAPDKSGLPSDRFSAERTGGSVSTLTIQRTQQEDSAVYLCASSLVKGVNSPLHFGNGTRLTVT.

Of note for this clonotype: A much larger clone lies one base from this, so it may be a read error. V and J are TRBV27 and TRBJ1-6, with a possible D match to TRBD1 (5 bases). Looked up from germline, CDR1 is MNHEY and CDR2 is SMNVEV (reference sequence). Trimming cost V 0 bases and J 11 bases, with 8 bases left between them. The CDR3 loop spans 13 amino acids. The CDR3 sequence: CASSLSGGTPLHF. The CDR3 region has the DNA TGTGCCAGCAGTTTATCCGGGGGAACACCCCTCCACTTT.

This clonotype was detected many times. This rearrangement joins TRBV9 to TRBJ1-6; D call uncertain. This CDR3 comprises 15 residues. Trimming took off 0 bases at V and 1 base at J, with 5 bases between the two ends. In germline, CDR1 is SGDLS, CDR2 YYNGEE. The CDR3 DNA follows: TGTGCCAGCAGCGTAGAGGGATCCTATAATTCACCCCTCCACTTT. Amino acid sequence: CASSVEGSYNSPLHF.

V gene TRBV20-1 combines with J gene TRBJ2-7; no clear D gene. Germline V gene lookup returns CDR1 DFQATT and CDR2 SNEGSKA (reference sequence). This CDR3 spans 14 amino acids. V was cut by 1 base and J by 3 bases, with 13 bases left in between. As DNA, the CDR3 is TGCAGTGCTAGAGCCCGGAGCGACCACTACGAGCAGTACTTC. Protein product: CSARARSDHYEQYF.

This clonotype was detected many times. This chain uses TRBV6-4 with TRBJ2-1; TRBD1 or TRBD2 may be the D gene (6 bases each). Germline loops: CDR1 MRHNA, CDR2 SNTAGT. This CDR3 contains 14 residues. V was shortened by 2 bases and J by 4 bases, with 9 bases between the two germline ends. CDR3 in amino acids: CASSDRGDYNEQFF. CDR3 coding DNA: TGTGCCAGCAGTGACAGGGGGGATTACAATGAGCAGTTCTTC.